This entry lists 7 T cell receptor beta chains sequenced from one sample in a study of T cell responses to AZD1222 COVID-19 vaccine. This table comes from immunoSEQ multiplex PCR, and its TCRdb copy is limited to in-frame clones, with some not included. The sample has about 120,000 clones; roughly 84% are singletons. This specimen consisted of peripheral blood, obtained on day 0 of AZD1222 vaccination. Receptor source: an adult in good health.

This sequence joins TRBV5-1 and TRBJ2-3; 12 nucleotides agree with TRBD1. This CDR3 contains 16 residues. CDR1 and CDR2 from the germline V gene are SGHRS and YFSETQ. Trimming cost V 0 bases and J 6 bases; bases outside gene matches: 5. The CDR3 bases are TGCGCCAGCAGCTTGGAAGGGACAGGGGGCATGGATACGCAGTATTTT. Its protein is CASSLEGTGGMDTQYF.

This rearrangement joins TRBV4-2 to TRBJ2-1, with D possibly being TRBD2 (6 bases). The ends were cut back, 1 base at V and 1 base at J, with 11 bases in the middle. The CDR3 covers 16 residues. Looked up from germline, CDR1 is LGHNA and CDR2 is YNFKEQ. CDR3 DNA sequence: TGTGCCAGCAGCCAAGTGGGGGGACGGTCCTACAATGAGCAGTTCTTC. Translating it yields CASSQVGGRSYNEQFF.

CDR3 nucleotides: TGTGCCACCAGCACCGGGACAGATGGCTACACCTTC. The encoded protein is CATSTGTDGYTF. This chain joins TRBV24-1 and TRBJ1-2; TRBD1 matches 7 bases. CDR1 is KGHDR and CDR2 is SFDVKD in the germline V gene. The trim removed 7 bases at V and 6 bases at J, leaving 4 bases unmatched. The CDR3 contains 12 residues.

CDR3 region: CASSSKGGQETQYF. CDR3 nucleotide sequence: TGCGCCAGCAGCTCTAAAGGAGGGCAAGAGACCCAGTACTTC. This chain joins TRBV5-1 and TRBJ2-5, with D tentatively TRBD2 (6 bases). CDR1 is SGHRS, CDR2 YFSETQ, per germline. The CDR3 runs to 14 residues. Trimming pared 3 bases from V and 2 bases from J, leaving 11 bases between. The whole variable domain, remainder taken from reference TRBV5-1 and TRBJ2-5, is KAGVTQTPRYLIKTRGQQVTLSCSPISGHRSVSWYQQTPGQGLQFLFEYFSETQRNKGNFPGRFSGRQFSNSRSEMNVSTLELGDSALYLCASSSKGGQETQYFGPGTRLLVL.

CDR3: CASSGARETSEQYF. The DNA of the CDR3 is TGTGCCAGCAGCGGGGCCCGGGAGACAAGCGAGCAGTACTTC. V and J are TRBV11-3 and TRBJ2-7, with D possibly TRBD2 on 6 matching bases. Between the trimmed V and J ends, which lost 5 bases and 6 bases, there was a span of 17 bases. The CDR3 extends over 14 amino acids. Germline values: CDR1 SGHNT, CDR2 YENEEA.

The V call is TRBV29-1, the J call TRBJ1-2; the D is unclear. The CDR3 runs 10 residues. V was clipped by 5 bases and J by 4 bases, with 5 bases between them. CDR1 and CDR2 (germline): SQVTM, ANQGSEA. The CDR3 DNA follows: TGCAGCGTTCTGGGCTATGGCTACACCTTC. Protein: CSVLGYGYTF.

The chain has TRBV13 and TRBJ2-7; D is unresolved. Germline loops: CDR1 PRHDT, CDR2 FYEKMQ (reference sequence). Between the trimmed V and J ends, which lost 1 base and 5 bases, there was a span of 3 bases. The CDR3 loop spans 11 amino acids. The CDR3 nucleotides read TGTGCCAGCAGCTTAGCACACGAGCAGTACTTC. The encoded protein is CASSLAHEQYF.